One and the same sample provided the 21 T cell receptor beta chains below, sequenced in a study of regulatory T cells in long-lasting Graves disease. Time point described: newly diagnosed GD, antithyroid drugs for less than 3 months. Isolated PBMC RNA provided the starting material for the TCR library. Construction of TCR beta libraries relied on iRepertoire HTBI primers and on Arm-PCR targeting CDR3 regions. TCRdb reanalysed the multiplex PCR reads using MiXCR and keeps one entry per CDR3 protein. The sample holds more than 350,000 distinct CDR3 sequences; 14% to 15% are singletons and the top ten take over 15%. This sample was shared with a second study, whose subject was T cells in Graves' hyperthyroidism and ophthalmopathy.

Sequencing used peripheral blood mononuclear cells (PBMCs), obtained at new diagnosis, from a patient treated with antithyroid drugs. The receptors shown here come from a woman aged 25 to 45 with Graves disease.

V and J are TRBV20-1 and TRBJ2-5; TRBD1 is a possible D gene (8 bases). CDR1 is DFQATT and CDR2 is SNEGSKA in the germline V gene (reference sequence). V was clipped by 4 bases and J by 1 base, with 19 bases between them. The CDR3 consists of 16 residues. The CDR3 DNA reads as TGCAGTGCTAAGGACAGGGAGGGGCTGGGCCAAGAGACCCAGTACTTC. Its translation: CSAKDREGLGQETQYF.

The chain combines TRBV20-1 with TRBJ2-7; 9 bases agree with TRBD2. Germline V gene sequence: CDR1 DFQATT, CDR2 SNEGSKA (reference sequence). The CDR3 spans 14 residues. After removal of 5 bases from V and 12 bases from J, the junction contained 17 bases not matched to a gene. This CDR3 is CSALQGLALQGLYF. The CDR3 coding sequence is TGCAGTGCTCTCCAGGGACTAGCACTCCAGGGGTTGTACTTC.

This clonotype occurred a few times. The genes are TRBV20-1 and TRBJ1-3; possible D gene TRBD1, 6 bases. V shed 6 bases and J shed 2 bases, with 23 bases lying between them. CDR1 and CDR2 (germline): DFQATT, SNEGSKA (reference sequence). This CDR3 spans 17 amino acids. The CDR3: CSATGPGGPPPGNTIYF. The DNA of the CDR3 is TGCAGTGCAACGGGCCCGGGGGGCCCGCCGCCTGGAAACACCATATATTTT.

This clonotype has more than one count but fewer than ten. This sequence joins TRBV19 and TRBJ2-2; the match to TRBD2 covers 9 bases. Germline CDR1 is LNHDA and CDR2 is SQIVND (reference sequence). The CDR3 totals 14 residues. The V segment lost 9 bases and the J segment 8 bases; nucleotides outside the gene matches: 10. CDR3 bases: TGTGCCAGCGATTTAGCGGGAGCCGCTGGGGAGCTGTTTTTT. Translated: CASDLAGAAGELFF.

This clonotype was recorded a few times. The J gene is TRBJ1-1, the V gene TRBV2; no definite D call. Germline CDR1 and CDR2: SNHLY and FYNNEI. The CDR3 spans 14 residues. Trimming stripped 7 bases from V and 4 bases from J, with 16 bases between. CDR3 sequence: CASIDSRWSTEAFF. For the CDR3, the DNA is TGTGCCAGCATTGATTCTAGGTGGTCCACTGAAGCTTTCTTT. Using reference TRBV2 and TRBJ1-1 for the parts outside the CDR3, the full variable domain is EPEVTQTPSHQVTQMGQEVILRCVPISNHLYFYWYRQILGQKVEFLVSFYNNEISEKSEIFDDQFSVERPDGSNFTLKIRSTKLEDSAMYFCASIDSRWSTEAFFGQGTRLTVV.

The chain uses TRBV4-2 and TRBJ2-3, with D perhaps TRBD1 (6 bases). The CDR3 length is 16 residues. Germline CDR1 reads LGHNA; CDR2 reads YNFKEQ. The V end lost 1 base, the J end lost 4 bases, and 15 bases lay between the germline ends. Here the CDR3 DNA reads TGTGCCAGCAGCCAAGCTCTCGGACAGATTTCAGATACGCAGTATTTT. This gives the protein CASSQALGQISDTQYF.

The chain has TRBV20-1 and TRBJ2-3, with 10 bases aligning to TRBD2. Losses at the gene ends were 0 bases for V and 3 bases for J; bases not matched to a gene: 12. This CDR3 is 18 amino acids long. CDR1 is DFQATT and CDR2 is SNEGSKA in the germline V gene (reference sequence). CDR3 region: CSARDFSGRAVGTDTQYF. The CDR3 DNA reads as TGCAGTGCTAGAGATTTCAGCGGGAGGGCCGTTGGGACAGATACGCAGTATTTT.

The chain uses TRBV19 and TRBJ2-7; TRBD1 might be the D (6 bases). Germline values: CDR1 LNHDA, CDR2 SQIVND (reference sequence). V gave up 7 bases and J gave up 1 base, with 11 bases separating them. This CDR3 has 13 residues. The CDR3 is CASKGTQSYEQYF. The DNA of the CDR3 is TGTGCCAGTAAGGGGACACAATCCTACGAGCAGTACTTC.

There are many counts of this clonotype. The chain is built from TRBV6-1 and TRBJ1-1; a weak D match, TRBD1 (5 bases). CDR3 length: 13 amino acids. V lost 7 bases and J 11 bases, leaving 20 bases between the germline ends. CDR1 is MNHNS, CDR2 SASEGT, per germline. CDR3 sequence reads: CASTFPGGGDAFF. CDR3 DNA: TGTGCCAGCACTTTCCCTGGGGGAGGCGATGCTTTCTTT.

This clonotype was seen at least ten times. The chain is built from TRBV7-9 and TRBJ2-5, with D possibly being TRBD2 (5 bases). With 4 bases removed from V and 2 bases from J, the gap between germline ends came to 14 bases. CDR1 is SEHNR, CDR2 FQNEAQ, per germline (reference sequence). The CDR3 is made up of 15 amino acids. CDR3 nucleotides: TGTGCCAGCAGCTCCTCCCCGGGAACACAAGAGACCCAGTACTTC. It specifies CASSSSPGTQETQYF.

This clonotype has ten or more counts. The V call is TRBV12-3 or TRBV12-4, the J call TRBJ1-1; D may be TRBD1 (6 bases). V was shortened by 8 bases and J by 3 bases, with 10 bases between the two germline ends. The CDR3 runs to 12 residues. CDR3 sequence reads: CASRAGDTEAFF. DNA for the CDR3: TGTGCCAGCCGAGCAGGGGACACTGAAGCTTTCTTT.

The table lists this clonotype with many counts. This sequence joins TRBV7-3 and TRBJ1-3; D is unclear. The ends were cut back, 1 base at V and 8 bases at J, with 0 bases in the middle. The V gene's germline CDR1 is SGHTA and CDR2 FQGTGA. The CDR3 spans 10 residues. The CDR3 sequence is CASSLNTIYF. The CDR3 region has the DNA TGTGCCAGCAGCTTAAACACCATATATTTT.

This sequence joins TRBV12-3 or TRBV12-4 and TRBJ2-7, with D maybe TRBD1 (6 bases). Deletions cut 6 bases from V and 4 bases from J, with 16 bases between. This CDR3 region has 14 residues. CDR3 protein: CASSHPRTAYEQYF. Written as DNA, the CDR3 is TGTGCCAGCAGCCACCCCCGGACAGCGTACGAGCAGTACTTC.

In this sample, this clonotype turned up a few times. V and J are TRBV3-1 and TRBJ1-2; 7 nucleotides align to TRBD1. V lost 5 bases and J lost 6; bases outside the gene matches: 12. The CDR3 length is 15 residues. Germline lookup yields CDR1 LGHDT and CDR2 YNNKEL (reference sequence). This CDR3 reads CASSGWDRESDGYTF. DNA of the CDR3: TGTGCCAGCAGCGGGTGGGACAGAGAGTCAGATGGCTACACCTTC.

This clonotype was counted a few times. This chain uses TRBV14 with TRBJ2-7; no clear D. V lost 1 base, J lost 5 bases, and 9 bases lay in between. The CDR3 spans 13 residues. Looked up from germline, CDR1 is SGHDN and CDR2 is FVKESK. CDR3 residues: CASSQGWVDEQYF. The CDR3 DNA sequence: TGTGCCAGCAGCCAAGGCTGGGTTGACGAGCAGTACTTC.

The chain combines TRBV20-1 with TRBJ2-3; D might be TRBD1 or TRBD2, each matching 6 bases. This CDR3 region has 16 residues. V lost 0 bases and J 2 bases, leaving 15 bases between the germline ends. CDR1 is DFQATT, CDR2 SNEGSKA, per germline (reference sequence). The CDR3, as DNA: TGCAGTGCTAGAGAAAGGGGGAGGTTTGTCACAGATACGCAGTATTTT. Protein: CSARERGRFVTDTQYF.

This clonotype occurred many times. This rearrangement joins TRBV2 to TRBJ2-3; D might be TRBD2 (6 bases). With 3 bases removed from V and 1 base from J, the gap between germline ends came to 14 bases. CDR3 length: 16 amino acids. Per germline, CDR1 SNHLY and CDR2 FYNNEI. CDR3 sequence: CASSEDWEVGTDTQYF. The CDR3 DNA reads TGTGCCAGCAGTGAGGACTGGGAGGTGGGCACAGATACGCAGTATTTT.

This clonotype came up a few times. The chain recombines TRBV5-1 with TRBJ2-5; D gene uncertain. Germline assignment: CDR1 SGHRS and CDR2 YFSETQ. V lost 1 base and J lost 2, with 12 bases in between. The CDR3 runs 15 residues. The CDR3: CASSLPRVYQETQYF. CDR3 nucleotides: TGCGCCAGCAGCTTGCCCCGGGTCTATCAAGAGACCCAGTACTTC.

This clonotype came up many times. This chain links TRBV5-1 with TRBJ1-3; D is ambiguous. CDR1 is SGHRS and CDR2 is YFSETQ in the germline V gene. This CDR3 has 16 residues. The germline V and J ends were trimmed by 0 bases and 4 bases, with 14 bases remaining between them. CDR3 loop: CASSLEPTARGNTIYF. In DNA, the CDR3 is TGCGCCAGCAGCTTGGAACCGACTGCTCGCGGAAACACCATATATTTT.

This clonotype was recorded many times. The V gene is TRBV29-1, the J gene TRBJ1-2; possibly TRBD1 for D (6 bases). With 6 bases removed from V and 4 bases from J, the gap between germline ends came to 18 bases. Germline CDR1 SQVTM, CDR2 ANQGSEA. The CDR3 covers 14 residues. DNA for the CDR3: TGCAGCGTGGTTGGAGGGGGAGATGCCTATGGCTACACCTTC. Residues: CSVVGGGDAYGYTF.

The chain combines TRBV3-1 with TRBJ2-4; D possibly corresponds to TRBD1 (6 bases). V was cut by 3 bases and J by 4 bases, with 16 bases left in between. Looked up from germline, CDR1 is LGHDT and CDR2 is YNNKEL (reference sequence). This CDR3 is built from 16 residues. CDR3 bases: TGTGCCAGCAGCCACGCACAGGGACCGGGAAAAAACATTCAGTACTTC. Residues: CASSHAQGPGKNIQYF.